The 11 T cell receptor beta chains reported below all come from one sample, sequenced in a study of OX40 agonist ivuxolimab in advanced cancers. Profiled with immunoSEQ multiplex PCR; TCRdb holds only in-frame clones, not every one. Altogether more than 65,000 clones are present, approximately 90% being singletons, with the ten largest covering over 0.55%. The sample here was CD4+ or CD8+ T cells sorted from blood, taken in a trial of the OX40 agonist ivuxolimab. All receptors come from an adult with an advanced solid tumor such as melanoma, head and neck, liver or kidney cancer.

This chain joins TRBV7-9 and TRBJ2-1, with 9 bases fitting TRBD2. Germline values: CDR1 SEHNR, CDR2 FQNEAQ (reference sequence). J was trimmed by 5 bases and V by 5 bases; bases with no gene match: 7. This CDR3 is built from 15 residues. The CDR3: CASSAVLAGNNEQFF. In nucleotides, the CDR3 is TGTGCCAGCAGCGCTGTTCTAGCGGGGAACAATGAGCAGTTCTTC.

The chain has TRBV7-9 and TRBJ1-1; 7 nucleotides line up with TRBD1. Trimming removed 5 bases from V and 4 bases from J; junction bases left unmatched: 7. The CDR3 spans 14 residues. Germline CDR1 is SEHNR and CDR2 is FQNEAQ (reference sequence). This chain's CDR3 is CASSHGQEGTEAFF. DNA of the CDR3: TGTGCCAGCAGCCATGGACAGGAGGGCACTGAAGCTTTCTTT.

This clone was seen only a few times. The CDR3 nucleotides are TGTGCCACCTCCCAGGGGTTGCGGGGCTACACCTTC. Amino acid sequence: CATSQGLRGYTF. The chain uses TRBV6-1 and TRBJ1-2, with D perhaps matching TRBD1 (6 bases). CDR3 length: 12 amino acids. Germline CDR1 and CDR2: MNHNS and SASEGT. The V end was cut by 10 bases, the J end by 8 bases, with 17 bases between.

The genes are TRBV5-4 and TRBJ1-6; perhaps TRBD1 as D (5 bases). V shed 4 bases and J shed 8 bases, with 16 bases lying between them. The CDR3 sequence is 15 residues long. Germline lookup yields CDR1 SGHNT and CDR2 YYREEE (reference sequence). CDR3 DNA sequence: TGTGCCAGCAGCCTAGGGGACGGTAGATATTCACCCCTCCACTTT. Protein product: CASSLGDGRYSPLHF. Using reference TRBV5-4 and TRBJ1-6 for the parts outside the CDR3, the full variable domain is ETGVTQSPTHLIKTRGQQVTLRCSSQSGHNTVSWYQQALGQGPQFIFQYYREEENGRGNFPPRFSGLQFPNYSSELNVNALELDDSALYLCASSLGDGRYSPLHFGNGTRLTVT.

The rearrangement uses TRBV5-1 and TRBJ1-1; the D gene is possibly TRBD1 (5 bases). Germline lookup yields CDR1 SGHRS and CDR2 YFSETQ. The CDR3 runs 15 residues. Trimming stripped 2 bases from V and 0 bases from J, with 11 bases between. CDR3 in amino acids: CASSLTPGMNTEAFF. The DNA of the CDR3 is TGCGCCAGCAGCTTAACGCCAGGGATGAACACTGAAGCTTTCTTT.

V and J are TRBV2 and TRBJ2-7; D gene uncertain. This CDR3 is built from 13 residues. Germline V CDR1 and CDR2: SNHLY, FYNNEI. V was pared by 7 bases and J by 4 bases, with 14 bases between. The chain's CDR3 is CASKVISLYEQYF. CDR3 coding DNA: TGTGCCAGCAAGGTGATTTCACTTTACGAGCAGTACTTC.

This chain connects TRBV6-6 to TRBJ2-1; D call uncertain. Looked up from germline, CDR1 is MNHNY and CDR2 is SVGAGI (reference sequence). The CDR3 totals 14 residues. Trimming took 6 bases from V and 6 from J, leaving 15 bases between them. DNA for the CDR3: TGTGCCAGCAGACCCCTGACAACAACCAATGAGCAGTTCTTC. Translation gives CASRPLTTTNEQFF.

The V and J genes are TRBV28 and TRBJ2-7; 10 bases agree with TRBD1. CDR1 is MDHEN and CDR2 is SYDVKM in the germline V gene. The J segment lost 2 bases and the V segment lost 6 bases, leaving 4 bases of the junction unmatched. This CDR3 has 14 residues. CDR3 residues: CASRTGGRTYEQYF. CDR3 coding DNA: TGTGCCAGCAGGACAGGGGGCAGAACCTACGAGCAGTACTTC. Complete variable domain (other parts from reference TRBV28 and TRBJ2-7): DVKVTQSSRYLVKRTGEKVFLECVQDMDHENMFWYRQDPGLGLRLIYFSYDVKMKEKGDIPEGYSVSREKKERFSLILESASTNQTSMYLCASRTGGRTYEQYFGPGTRLTVT.

This clone was picked up one time. The chain has TRBV15 and TRBJ1-3; weak D call: TRBD1 (6 bases). This CDR3 is built from 15 residues. Looked up from germline, CDR1 is LNHNV and CDR2 is YYDKDF (reference sequence). V lost 5 bases and J lost 4, with 15 bases in between. The CDR3 sequence: CATSGNRAGGNTIYF. The CDR3 DNA follows: TGTGCCACCAGCGGAAACAGGGCCGGAGGAAACACCATATATTTT.

Here the CDR3 DNA reads TGTGCCAGCTCACCGGGACAGAAGAACACTGAAGCTTTCTTT. Protein sequence: CASSPGQKNTEAFF. V gene TRBV18 combines with J gene TRBJ1-1; the match to TRBD1 covers 7 bases. The CDR3 is made up of 14 amino acids. After removal of 3 bases from V and 1 base from J, the junction contained 2 bases not matched to a gene. Germline V gives CDR1 KGHSH, CDR2 LQKENI.

The chain is built from TRBV5-6 and TRBJ1-4; 7 bases are a match to TRBD1. Looked up from germline, CDR1 is SGHDT and CDR2 is YYEEEE. This CDR3 region has 14 residues. Trimming at V came to 2 bases and at J to 7 bases, leaving 5 bases not matched to a gene. The CDR3 reads CASSFRGWSEKLFF. In nucleotides, the CDR3 is TGTGCCAGCAGCTTCAGGGGGTGGAGTGAAAAACTGTTTTTT.